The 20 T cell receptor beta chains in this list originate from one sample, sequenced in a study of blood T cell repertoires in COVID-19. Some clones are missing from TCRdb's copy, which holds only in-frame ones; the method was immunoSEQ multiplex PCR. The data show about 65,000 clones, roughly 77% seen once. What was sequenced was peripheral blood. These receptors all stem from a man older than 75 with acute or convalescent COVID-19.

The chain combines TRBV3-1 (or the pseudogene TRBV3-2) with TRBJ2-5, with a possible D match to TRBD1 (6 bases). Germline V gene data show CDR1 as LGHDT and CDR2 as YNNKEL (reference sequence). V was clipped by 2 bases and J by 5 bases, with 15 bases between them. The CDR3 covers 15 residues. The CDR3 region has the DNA TGTGCCAGCAGCCAATCCACAGGGTCTCAGGAGACCCAGTACTTC. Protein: CASSQSTGSQETQYF.

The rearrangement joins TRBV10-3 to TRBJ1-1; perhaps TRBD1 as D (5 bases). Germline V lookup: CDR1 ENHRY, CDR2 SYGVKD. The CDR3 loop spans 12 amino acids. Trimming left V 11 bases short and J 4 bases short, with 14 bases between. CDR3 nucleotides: TGTGCCGGGGCCGACGGGCCCACTGAAGCTTTCTTT. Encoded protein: CAGADGPTEAFF.

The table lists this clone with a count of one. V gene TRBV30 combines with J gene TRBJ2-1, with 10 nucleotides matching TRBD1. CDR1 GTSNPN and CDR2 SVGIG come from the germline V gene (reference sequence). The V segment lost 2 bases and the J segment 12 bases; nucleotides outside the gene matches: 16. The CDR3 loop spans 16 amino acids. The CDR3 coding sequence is TGTGCCTGGAGTTTTCCTACCGGGACAGGGGATAAGGCGCAGTTCTTC. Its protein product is CAWSFPTGTGDKAQFF. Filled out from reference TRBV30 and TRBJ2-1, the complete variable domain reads SQTIHQWPATLVQPVGSPLSLECTVEGTSNPNLYWYRQAAGRGLQLLFYSVGIGQISSEVPQNLSASRPQDRQFILSSKKLLLSDSGFYLCAWSFPTGTGDKAQFFGPGTRLTVL.

The CDR3 bases are TGTGCCAGCAGTTTATCCCCTTCGGGGACAGGGGCTGAAGCTTTCTTT. It translates to CASSLSPSGTGAEAFF. This sequence joins TRBV27 and TRBJ1-1; TRBD1 agrees at 10 bases. With 0 bases clipped from V and 6 bases from J, the junction kept 7 bases outside the gene matches. There are 16 residues in the CDR3. The germline CDR1 and CDR2 sequences are MNHEY and SMNVEV (reference sequence).

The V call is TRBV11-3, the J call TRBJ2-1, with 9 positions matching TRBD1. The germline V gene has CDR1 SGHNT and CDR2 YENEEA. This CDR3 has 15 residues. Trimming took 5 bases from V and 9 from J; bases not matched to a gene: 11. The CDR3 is CASSGWGQGMVEQFF. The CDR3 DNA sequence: TGTGCCAGCAGCGGATGGGGACAGGGTATGGTTGAGCAGTTCTTC.

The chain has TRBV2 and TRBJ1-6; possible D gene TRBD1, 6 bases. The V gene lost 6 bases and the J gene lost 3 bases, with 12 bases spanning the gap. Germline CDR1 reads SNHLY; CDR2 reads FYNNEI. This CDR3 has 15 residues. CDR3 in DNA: TGTGCCAGCAGCCTCCGGGACAACTATAATTCACCCCTCCACTTT. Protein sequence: CASSLRDNYNSPLHF.

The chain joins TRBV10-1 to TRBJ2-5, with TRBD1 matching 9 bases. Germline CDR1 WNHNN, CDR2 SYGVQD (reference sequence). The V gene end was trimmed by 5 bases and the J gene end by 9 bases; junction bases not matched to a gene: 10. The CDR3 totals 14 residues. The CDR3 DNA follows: TGCGCCAGCAGTTCGGGGACAGGGCTCTCGGCCCAGTACTTC. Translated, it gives CASSSGTGLSAQYF.

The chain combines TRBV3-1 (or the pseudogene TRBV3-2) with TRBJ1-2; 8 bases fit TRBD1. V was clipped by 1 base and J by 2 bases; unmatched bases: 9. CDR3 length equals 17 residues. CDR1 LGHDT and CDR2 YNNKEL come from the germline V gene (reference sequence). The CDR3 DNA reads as TGTGCCAGCAGCCAAGGGTACAGCAGGGGGCGGAACTATGGCTACACCTTC. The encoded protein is CASSQGYSRGRNYGYTF.

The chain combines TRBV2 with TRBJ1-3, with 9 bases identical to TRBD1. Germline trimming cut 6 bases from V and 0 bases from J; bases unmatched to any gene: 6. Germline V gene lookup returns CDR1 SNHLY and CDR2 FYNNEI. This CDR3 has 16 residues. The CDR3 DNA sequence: TGTGCCAGCAGCTGGGACAGGGCGAGCTCTGGAAACACCATATATTTT. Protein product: CASSWDRASSGNTIYF.

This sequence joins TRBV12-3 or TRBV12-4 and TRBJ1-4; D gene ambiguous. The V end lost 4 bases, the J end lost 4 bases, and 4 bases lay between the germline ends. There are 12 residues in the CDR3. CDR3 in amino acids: CASSSVNEKLFF. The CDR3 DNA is TGTGCCAGCAGTTCTGTTAATGAAAAACTGTTTTTT.

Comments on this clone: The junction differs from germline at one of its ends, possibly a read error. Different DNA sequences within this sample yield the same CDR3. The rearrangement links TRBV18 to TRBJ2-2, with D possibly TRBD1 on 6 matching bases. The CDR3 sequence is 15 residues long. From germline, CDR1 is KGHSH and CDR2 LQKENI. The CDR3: CASSPLTGNTGELFF. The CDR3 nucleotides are TGTGCCAGCTCGCCACTGACAGGGAACACCGGGGAGCTGTTTTTT.

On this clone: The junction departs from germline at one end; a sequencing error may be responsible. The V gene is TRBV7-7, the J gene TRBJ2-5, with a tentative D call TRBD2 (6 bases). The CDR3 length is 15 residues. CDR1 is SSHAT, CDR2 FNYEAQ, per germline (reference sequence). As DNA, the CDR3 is TGTGCTAGCAGCTTAGGAGGGACTCTAAGGGAGACCCAGTACTTC. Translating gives CASSLGGTLRETQYF.

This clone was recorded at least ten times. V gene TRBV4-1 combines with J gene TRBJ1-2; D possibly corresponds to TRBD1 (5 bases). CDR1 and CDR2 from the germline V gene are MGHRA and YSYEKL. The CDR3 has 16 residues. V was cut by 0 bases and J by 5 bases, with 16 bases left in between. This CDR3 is CASSQDRGSSGYGYTF. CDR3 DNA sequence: TGCGCCAGCAGCCAAGACCGGGGGTCTTCAGGGTATGGCTACACCTTC.

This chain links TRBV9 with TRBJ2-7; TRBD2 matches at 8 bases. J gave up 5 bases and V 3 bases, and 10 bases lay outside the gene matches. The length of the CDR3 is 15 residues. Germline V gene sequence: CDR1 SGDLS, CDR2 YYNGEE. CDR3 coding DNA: TGTGCCAGCAGCGCCGACTGGACTAGCCAAGACGAGCAGTACTTC. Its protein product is CASSADWTSQDEQYF. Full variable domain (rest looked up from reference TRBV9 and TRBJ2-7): DSGVTQTPKHLITATGQRVTLRCSPRSGDLSVYWYQQSLDQGLQFLIQYYNGEERAKGNILERFSAQQFPDLHSELNLSSLELGDSALYFCASSADWTSQDEQYFGPGTRLTVT.

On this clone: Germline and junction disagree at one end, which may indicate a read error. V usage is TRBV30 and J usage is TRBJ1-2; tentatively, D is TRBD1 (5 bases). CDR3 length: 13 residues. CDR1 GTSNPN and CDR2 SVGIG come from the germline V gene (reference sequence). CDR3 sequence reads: CAWSVLQGYGYTF. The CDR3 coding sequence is TGTGCCTGGAGTGTACTGCAGGGTTATGGTTACACCTTC.

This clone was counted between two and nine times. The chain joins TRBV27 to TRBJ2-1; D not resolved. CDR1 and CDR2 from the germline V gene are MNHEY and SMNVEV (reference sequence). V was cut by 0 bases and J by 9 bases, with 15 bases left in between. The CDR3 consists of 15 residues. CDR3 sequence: CASSLSASRGSEQFF. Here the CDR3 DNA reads TGTGCCAGCAGTTTATCGGCCTCCCGCGGTAGTGAGCAGTTCTTC.

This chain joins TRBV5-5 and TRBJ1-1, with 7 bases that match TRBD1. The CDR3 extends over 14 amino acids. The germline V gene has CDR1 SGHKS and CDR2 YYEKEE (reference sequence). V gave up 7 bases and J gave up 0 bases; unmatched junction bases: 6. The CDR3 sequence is CASADRNLNTEAFF. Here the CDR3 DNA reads TGTGCCAGCGCGGACAGGAATCTGAACACTGAAGCTTTCTTT.

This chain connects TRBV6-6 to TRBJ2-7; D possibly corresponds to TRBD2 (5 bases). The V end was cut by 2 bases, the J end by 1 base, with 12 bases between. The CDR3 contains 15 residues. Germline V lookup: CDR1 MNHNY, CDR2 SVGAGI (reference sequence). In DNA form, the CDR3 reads TGTGCCAGCAGTTACGCGGCTGAGGGTTCCTACGAGCAGTACTTC. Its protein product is CASSYAAEGSYEQYF.

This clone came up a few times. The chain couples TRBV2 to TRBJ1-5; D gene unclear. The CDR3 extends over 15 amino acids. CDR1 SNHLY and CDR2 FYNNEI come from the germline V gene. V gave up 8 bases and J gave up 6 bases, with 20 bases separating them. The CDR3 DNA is TGTGCCAGCGAGCCAGCGGCAGCCGTTCGTCAGCCCCAGCATTTT. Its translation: CASEPAAAVRQPQHF.

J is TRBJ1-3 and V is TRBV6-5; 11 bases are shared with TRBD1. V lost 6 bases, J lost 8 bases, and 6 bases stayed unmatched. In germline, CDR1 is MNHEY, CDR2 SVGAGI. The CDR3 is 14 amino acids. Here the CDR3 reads CASRKGQGADTIYF. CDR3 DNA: TGTGCCAGCAGGAAAGGACAGGGGGCCGACACCATATATTTT.